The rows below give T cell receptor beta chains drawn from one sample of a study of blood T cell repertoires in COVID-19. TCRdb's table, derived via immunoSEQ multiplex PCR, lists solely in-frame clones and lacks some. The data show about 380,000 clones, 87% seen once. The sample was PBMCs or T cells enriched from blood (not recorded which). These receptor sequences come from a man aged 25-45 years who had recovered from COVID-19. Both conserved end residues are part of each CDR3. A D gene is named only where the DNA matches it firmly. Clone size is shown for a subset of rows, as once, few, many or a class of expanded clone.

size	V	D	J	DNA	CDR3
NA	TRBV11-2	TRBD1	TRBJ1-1	TGTGCCACTCGAAGGGGACAGGGGATGACGAACACTGAAGCTTTCTTT	CATRRGQGMTNTEAFF
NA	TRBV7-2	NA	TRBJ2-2	TGTGCCAGCAGCCGGGCGGGATTGGACACCGGGGAGCTGTTTTTT	CASSRAGLDTGELFF
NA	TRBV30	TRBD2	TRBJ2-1	TGTGCCTGGACCGGGGGCGGGGGGGCCCGTGAGCAGTTCTTC	CAWTGGGGAREQFF
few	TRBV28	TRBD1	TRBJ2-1	TGTGCCAGCAGCGTAGGGACAGGGTGGAGTGAGCAGTTCTTC	CASSVGTGWSEQFF
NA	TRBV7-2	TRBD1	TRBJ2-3	TGTGCCAGTCGACAGGGCAGCACAGATACGCAGTATTTT	CASRQGSTDTQYF
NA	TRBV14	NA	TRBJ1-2	TGTGCCAGCAGCCAAGATACTGTTAACTATGGCTACACCTTC	CASSQDTVNYGYTF
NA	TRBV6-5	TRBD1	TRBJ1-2	TGTGCCAGCAGTAACAATCGACAGGGATGGTATGGCTACACCTTC	CASSNNRQGWYGYTF
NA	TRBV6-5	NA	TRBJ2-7	TGTGCCAGCAGTTACGGGGGCCGCTACGAGCAGTACTTC	CASSYGGRYEQYF
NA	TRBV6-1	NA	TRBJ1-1	TGTGCCAGCAGTGACAGGGGCGGAAACACTGAAGCTTTCTTT	CASSDRGGNTEAFF
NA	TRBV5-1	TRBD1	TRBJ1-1	TGCGCCAGCAGCCACGACAGGGGCAACACTGAAGCTTTCTTT	CASSHDRGNTEAFF
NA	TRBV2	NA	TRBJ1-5	TGTGCCAGCACCGAGGCTTGGGGAGGGGAGCCCCAGCATTTT	CASTEAWGGEPQHF
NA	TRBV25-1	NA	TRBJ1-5	TGTGCCAGCAGTGAATCTAAGAGCAATCAGCCCCAGCATTTT	CASSESKSNQPQHF
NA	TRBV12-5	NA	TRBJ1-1	TGTGCTAGTGGTTTGGTACTGGGCAGGGGCCCTGCAATGAACACTGAAGCTTTCTTT	CASGLVLGRGPAMNTEAFF
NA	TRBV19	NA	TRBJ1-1	TGTGCCAGTGTTTTCCAGGTAGACACTGAAGCTTTCTTT	CASVFQVDTEAFF
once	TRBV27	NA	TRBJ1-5	TGTGCCAGCAGTTTAGGGACCGGGGGGCATCAGCCCCAGCATTTT	CASSLGTGGHQPQHF
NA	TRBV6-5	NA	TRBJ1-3	TGTGCCAGCAGAACACCGGGACATATTGGAAACACCATATATTTT	CASRTPGHIGNTIYF
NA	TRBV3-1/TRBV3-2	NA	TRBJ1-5	TGTGCCAGCAGCCCAGCGACGGAGAATCAGCCCCAGCATTTT	CASSPATENQPQHF
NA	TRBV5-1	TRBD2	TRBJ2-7	TGCGCCAGCAGCGAATGGACTAGTACCTACGAGCAGTACTTC	CASSEWTSTYEQYF
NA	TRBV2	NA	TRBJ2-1	TGTGCCAGCGAGGAGACAGACTCCTACAATGAGCAGTTCTTC	CASEETDSYNEQFF
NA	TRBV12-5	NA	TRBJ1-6	TGTGCTAGTGGTTTGGTACTGCTCCGACCCTCGGGGTTTTCACCCCTCCACTTT	CASGLVLLRPSGFSPLHF
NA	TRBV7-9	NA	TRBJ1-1	TGTGCCAGCAGCCCCTCAGGGGTTGGGAACACTGAAGCTTTCTTT	CASSPSGVGNTEAFF
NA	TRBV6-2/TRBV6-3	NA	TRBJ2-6	TGTGCCAGCAGTTACTCACTGGGGCGCTCTGGGGCCAACGTCCTGACTTTC	CASSYSLGRSGANVLTF
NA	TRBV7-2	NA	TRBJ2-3	TGTGCCAGCAGCTTATTGTCCTACCCAGATACGCAGTATTTT	CASSLLSYPDTQYF
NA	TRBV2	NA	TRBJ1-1	TGTGCCAGCAGTTACCACAGGGAAGCTTTCTTT	CASSYHREAFF
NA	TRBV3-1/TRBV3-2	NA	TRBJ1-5	TGTGCCAGCAGCCAAGGGACAGTTAGCAATCAGCCCCAGCATTTT	CASSQGTVSNQPQHF
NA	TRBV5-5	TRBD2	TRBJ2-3	TGTGCCAGCAGCACTGGGACTAGCGGTTTTACAGATACGCAGTATTTT	CASSTGTSGFTDTQYF
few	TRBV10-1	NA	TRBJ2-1	TGCGCCAGCAGCCCCGGGACACCGGCGGCTGGCATCGGATATGAGCAGTTCTTC	CASSPGTPAAGIGYEQFF
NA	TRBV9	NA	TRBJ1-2	TGTGCCAGCAGCGTAGACCCCGGGAACGGCTACACCTTC	CASSVDPGNGYTF
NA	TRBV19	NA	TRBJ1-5	TGTGCCAGTGACGACAGGAATAATCAGCCCCAGCATTTT	CASDDRNNQPQHF
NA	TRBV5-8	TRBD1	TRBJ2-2	TGTGCCAGCAGCCGGGACAGGGGAACCGGGGAGCTGTTTTTT	CASSRDRGTGELFF
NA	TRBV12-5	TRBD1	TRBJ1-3	TGTGCTAGTGGTTTACCGACAGGGGCATGGTCTGGAAACACCATATATTTT	CASGLPTGAWSGNTIYF
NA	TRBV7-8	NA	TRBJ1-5	TGTGCCAGCAGCTACACAGTGGGAGGCAATCAGCCCCAGCATTTT	CASSYTVGGNQPQHF
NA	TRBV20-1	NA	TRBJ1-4	TGCAGTGCTCCATCGGATGAAAAACTGTTTTTT	CSAPSDEKLFF
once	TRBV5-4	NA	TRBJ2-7	TGTGCCAGCAGCTTGGCGGACAGTGTCTACGAGCAGTACTTC	CASSLADSVYEQYF
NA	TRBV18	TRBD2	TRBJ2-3	TGTGCCAGCTCAGCCCCCCTGAGCGGGGGGGCCGGAGATACGCAGTATTTT	CASSAPLSGGAGDTQYF
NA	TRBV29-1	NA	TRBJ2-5	TGCAGCGGGAGACAGACCCAAGAGACCCAGTACTTC	CSGRQTQETQYF
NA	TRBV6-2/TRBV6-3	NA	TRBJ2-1	TGTGCCAGCAGTTACACGGAGCAGCGCATCGCCCAGTTCTTC	CASSYTEQRIAQFF
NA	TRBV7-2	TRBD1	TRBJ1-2	TGTGCCAGCAGCTCCTGGACAGGGGTCTACACCTTC	CASSSWTGVYTF
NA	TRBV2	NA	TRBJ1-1	TGTGCCAGCAAGTCGAGGATGAACACTGAAGCTTTCTTT	CASKSRMNTEAFF
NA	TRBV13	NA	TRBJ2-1	TGTGCCAGCACCTCCCCCGGGACACATGAGCAGTTCTTC	CASTSPGTHEQFF
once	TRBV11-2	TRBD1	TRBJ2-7	TGTGCCAGCAGCTTAGTGGGGACAGCAGATCCTCCCTACGAGCAGTACTTC	CASSLVGTADPPYEQYF
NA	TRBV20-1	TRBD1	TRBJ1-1	TGCAGTGCTAGTCGACAGGGTCGAGAAGCTTTCTTT	CSASRQGREAFF
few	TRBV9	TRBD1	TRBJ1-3	TGTGCCAGCAGTGAGGAGGGGGCTAGAAACACCATATATTTT	CASSEEGARNTIYF
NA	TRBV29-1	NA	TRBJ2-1	TGCAGCGTTGAACCCTCGCCAGGGACTGCCGGAGTGTTCTTC	CSVEPSPGTAGVFF
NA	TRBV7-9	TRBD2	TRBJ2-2	TGTGCCAGCAGTTCCCGGGACTCCGGCGGGAGCGGGGAGCTGTTTTTT	CASSSRDSGGSGELFF
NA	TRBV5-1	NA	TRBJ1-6	TGCGCCAGTATGCCCCTACCCTATAATTCACCCCTCCACTTT	CASMPLPYNSPLHF
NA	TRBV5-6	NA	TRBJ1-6	TGTGCCAGCAGCACTTGGACTGACTATAATTCACCCCTCCACTTT	CASSTWTDYNSPLHF
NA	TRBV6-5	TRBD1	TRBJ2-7	TGTGCCAGCACAACTGGGACAGGGGCCTACGAGCAGTACTTC	CASTTGTGAYEQYF